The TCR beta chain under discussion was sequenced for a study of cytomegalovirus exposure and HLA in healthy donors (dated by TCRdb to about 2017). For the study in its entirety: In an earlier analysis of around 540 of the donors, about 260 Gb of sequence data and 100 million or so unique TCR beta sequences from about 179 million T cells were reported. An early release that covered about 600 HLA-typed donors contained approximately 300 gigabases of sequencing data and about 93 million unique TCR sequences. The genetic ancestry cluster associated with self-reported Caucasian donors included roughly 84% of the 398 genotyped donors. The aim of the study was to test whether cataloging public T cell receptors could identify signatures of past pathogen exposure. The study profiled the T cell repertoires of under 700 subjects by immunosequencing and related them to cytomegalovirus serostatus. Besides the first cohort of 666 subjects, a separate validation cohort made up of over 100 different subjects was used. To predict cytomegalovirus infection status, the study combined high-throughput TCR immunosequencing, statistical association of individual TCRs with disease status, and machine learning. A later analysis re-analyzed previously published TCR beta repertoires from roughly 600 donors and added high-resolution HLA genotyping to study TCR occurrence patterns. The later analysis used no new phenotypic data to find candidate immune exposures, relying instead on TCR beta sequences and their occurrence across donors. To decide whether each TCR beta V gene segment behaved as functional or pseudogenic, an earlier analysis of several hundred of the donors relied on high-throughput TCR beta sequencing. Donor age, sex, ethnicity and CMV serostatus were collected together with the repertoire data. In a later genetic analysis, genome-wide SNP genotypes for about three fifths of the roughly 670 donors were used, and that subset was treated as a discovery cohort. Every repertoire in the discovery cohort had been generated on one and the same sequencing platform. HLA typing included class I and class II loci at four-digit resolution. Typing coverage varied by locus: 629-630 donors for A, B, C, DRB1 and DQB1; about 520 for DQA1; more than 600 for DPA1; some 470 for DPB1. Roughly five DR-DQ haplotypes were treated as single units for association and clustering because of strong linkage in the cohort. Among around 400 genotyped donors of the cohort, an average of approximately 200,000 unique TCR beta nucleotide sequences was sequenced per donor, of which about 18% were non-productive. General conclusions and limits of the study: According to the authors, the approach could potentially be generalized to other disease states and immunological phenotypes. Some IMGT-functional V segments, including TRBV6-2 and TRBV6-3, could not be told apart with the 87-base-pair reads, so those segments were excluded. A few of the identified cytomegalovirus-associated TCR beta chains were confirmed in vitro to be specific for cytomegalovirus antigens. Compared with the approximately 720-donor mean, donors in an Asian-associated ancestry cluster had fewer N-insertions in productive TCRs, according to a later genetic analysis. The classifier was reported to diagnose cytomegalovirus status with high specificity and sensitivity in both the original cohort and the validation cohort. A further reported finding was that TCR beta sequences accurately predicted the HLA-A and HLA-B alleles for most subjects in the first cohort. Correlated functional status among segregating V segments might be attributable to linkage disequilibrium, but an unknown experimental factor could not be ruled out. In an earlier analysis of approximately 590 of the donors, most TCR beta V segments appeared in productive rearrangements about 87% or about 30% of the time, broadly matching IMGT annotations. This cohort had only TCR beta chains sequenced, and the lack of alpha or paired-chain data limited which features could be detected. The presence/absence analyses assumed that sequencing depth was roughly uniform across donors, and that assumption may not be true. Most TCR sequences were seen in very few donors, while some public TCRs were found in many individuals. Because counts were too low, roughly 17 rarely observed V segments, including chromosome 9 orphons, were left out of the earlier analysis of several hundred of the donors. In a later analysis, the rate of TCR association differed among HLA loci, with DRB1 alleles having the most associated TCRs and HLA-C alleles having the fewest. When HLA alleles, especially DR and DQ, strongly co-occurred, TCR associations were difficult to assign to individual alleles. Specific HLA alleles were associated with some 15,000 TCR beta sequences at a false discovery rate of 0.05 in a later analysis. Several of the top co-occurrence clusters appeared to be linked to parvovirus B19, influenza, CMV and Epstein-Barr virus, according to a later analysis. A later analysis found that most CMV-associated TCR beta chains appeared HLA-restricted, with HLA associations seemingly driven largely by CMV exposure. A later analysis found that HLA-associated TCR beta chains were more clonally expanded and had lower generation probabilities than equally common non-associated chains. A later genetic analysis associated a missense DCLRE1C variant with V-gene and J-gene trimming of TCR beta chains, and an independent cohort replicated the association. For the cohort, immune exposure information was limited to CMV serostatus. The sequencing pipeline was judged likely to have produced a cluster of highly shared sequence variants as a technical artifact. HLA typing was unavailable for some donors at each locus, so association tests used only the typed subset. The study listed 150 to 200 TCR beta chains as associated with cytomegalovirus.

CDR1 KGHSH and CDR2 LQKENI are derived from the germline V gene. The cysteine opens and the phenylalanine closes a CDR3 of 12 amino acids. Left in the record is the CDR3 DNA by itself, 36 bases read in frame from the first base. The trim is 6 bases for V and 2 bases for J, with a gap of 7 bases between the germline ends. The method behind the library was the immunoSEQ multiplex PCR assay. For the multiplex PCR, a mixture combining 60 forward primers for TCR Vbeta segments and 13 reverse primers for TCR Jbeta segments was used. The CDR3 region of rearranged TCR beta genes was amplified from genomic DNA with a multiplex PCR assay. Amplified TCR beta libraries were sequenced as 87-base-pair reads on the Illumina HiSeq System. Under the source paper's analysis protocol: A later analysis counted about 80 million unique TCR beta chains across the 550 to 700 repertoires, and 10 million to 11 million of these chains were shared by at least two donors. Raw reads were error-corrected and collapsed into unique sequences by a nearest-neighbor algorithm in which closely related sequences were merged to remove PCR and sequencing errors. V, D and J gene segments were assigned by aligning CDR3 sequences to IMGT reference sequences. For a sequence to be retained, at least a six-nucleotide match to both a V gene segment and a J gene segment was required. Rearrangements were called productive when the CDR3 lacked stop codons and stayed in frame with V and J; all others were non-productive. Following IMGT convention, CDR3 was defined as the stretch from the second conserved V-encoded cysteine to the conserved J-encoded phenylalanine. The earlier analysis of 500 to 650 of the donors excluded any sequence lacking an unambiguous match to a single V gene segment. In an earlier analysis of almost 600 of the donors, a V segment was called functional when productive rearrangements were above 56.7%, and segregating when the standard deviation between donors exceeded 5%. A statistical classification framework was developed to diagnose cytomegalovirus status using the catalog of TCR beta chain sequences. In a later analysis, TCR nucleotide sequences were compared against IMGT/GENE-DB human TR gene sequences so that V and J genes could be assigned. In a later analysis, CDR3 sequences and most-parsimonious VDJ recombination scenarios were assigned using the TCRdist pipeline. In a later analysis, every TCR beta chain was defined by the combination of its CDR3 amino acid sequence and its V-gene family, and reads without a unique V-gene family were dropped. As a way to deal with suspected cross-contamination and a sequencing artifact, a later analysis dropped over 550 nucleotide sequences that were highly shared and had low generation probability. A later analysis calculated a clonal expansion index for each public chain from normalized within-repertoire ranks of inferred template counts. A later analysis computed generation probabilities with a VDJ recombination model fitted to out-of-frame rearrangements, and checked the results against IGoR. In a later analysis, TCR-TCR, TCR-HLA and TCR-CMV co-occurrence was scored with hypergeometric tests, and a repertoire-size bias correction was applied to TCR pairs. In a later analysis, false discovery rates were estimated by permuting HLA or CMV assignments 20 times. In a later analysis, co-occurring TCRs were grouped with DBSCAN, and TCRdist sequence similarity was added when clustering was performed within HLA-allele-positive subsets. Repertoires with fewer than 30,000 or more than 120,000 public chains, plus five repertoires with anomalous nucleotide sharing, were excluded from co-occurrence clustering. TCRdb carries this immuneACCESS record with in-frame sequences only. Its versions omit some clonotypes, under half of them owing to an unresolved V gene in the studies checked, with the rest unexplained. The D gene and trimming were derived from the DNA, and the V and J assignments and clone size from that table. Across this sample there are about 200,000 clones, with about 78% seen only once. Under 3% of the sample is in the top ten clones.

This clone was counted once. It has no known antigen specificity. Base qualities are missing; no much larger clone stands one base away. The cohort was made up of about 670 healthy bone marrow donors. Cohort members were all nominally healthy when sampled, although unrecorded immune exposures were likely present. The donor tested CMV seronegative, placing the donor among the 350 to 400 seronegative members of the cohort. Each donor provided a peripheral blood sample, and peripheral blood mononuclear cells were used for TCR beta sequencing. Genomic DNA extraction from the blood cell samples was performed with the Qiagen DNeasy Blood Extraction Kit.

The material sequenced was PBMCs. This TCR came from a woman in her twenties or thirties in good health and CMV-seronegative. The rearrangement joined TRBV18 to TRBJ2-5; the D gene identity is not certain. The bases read TGTGCCAGCTCTCTCCAGCAAGAGACCCAGTACTTC. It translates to CASSLQQETQYF.